The sequence of this T cell receptor beta chain was determined in a study of T cells in narcolepsy. Study overall: Enrolled donors included narcolepsy type 1 or type 2 patients and healthy controls. Overall study results and limits: Blood of same and different patients, but not healthy controls, reportedly held recurring autoreactive clonotypes.

Germline V gene sequence: CDR1 MNHNS, CDR2 SASEGT. This CDR3 region has 15 residues. Trimming shortened V by 0 bases and J by 6 bases, and 9 bases separated the two germline ends. TCRdb keeps only in-frame clones here, not all; method: immunoSEQ multiplex PCR. This table has tens of thousands of clones, roughly 82% appearing once. Remarks on this clone: Its specificity is not known.

The rearrangement uses TRBV6-1 and TRBJ1-6, with D possibly TRBD1 on 5 matching bases. This sequence was found in a human donor with narcolepsy. Sequenced: CD45RA- memory CD4+ T cells from PBMCs. The CDR3 region is CASSEAQGINSPLHF. In DNA, the CDR3 is TGTGCCAGCAGTGAAGCTCAGGGTATTAATTCACCCCTCCACTTT.